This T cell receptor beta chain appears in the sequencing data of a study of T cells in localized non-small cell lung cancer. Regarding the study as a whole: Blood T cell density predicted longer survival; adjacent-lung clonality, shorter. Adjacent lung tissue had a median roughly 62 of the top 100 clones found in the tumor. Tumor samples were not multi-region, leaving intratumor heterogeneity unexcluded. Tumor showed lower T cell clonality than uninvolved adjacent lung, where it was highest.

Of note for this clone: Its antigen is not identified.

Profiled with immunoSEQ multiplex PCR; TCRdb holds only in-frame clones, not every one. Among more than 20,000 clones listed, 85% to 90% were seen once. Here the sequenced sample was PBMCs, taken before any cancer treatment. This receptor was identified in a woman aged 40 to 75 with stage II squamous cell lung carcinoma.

In DNA, the CDR3 is TGTGCCAGCTCGGGGTGGGACAGGGCGGTAGGAGACACTGAAGCTTTCTTT. Translating gives CASSGWDRAVGDTEAFF. The chain is built from TRBV28 and TRBJ1-1, with 9 bases fitting TRBD1. There are 17 residues in the CDR3. V shed 8 bases, J shed 3 bases, and the junction held 16 bases outside the gene matches. Germline V lookup: CDR1 MDHEN, CDR2 SYDVKM.